This TCR beta chain came from a study of CD8+CD57+ T cells in acquired aplastic anemia. Across the whole study: Sorting CD4+ and CD8+ cells gave DNA averaging around 3 ug. Average CD4+ read depth in healthy donors was around 10 million reads.

On this clonotype: What it recognizes is unknown.

Genomic DNA constituted the template upon which TCR beta VDJ and CDR3 profiling was performed. TCRdb recomputed calls from the reads with MiXCR, one row per CDR3 protein. The repertoire holds around 68,000 distinct CDR3 sequences, with almost 55% as singletons. General study points: Overlap between patients and controls comprised about 28 CD8+ CDR3 sequences. Patients showed no significant difference from controls in CD8+ Simpson's diversity.

The CDR3 contains 15 residues. CDR1 is ENHRY, CDR2 SYGVKD, per germline. With V trimmed by 6 bases and J by 6 bases, 8 bases remained unmatched. The genes are TRBV10-3 and TRBJ2-2; 9 nucleotides match TRBD1. The material sequenced was sorted CD4+, CD8+, or CD8+CD57+ T cells (not recorded which) from PBMCs. The receptor was derived from a human donor in good health, serving as a control. CDR3 residues: CAIRPGQGRAGELFF. The CDR3 DNA reads TGTGCCATCAGGCCGGGACAGGGAAGGGCCGGGGAGCTGTTTTTT.